Listed here are 20 T cell receptor beta chains from one sample, sequenced in a study of CXCR3-negative and CXCR3-positive naive CD8 T cells. General study findings and limits: The study found more hydrophobic TRB CDR3s in CXCR3-positive naive cells than in CXCR3-negative naive cells.

TRB cDNA was prepared as libraries by UMI-labeled 5' RACE. With the 5' RACE reads reprocessed, TCRdb shows one record per CDR3 protein and no DNA. This sample carries 130,000 to 150,000 distinct CDR3 sequences, with around 0.28% going to the ten biggest clones. For these receptors, no antigen is known. Source material: naive CXCR3+ CD8+ T cells from blood. Stated subset: CD45RO-CCR7+CD27+CD95- naive CD8+ T cells expressing CXCR3 (TNR3+). These receptors were taken from a human donor in good health. Some clones in this sample may be carry-over from other donors' samples.

The CDR3 sequence is CASSFEGGAPPNEQFF. The chain is built from TRBV7-2 and TRBJ2-1. CDR1 and CDR2 from the germline V gene are SGHTA and FQGNSA. The CDR3 totals 16 residues.

This chain links TRBV7-9 with TRBJ2-7; checking the TCRdb D call of TRBD1 is not possible without DNA. The CDR3 is 11 amino acids. Germline CDR1 SEHNR, CDR2 FQNEAQ (reference sequence). This chain's CDR3 is CASQGDHEQYF.

V and J are TRBV5-1 and TRBJ2-7. The CDR3 has 13 residues. In germline, CDR1 is SGHRS, CDR2 YFSETQ. The CDR3 here is CASRPGRSYEQYF.

The chain carries TRBV24-1 and TRBJ2-1; TCRdb calls TRBD1, which cannot be checked without DNA. The germline V gene encodes CDR1 KGHDR and CDR2 SFDVKD. There are 19 residues in the CDR3. The CDR3 reads CATSDLGRRGPAGINEQFF.

This sequence joins TRBV11-2 and TRBJ1-6. The germline V gene encodes CDR1 SGHAT and CDR2 FQNNGV. CDR3 size: 15 residues. CDR3 amino acids: CASRQGSSYNSPLHF.

This chain links TRBV28 with TRBJ1-1; the TCRdb call, TRBD1, lacks DNA for checking. The CDR3 consists of 16 residues. Germline V CDR1 and CDR2: MDHEN, SYDVKM. The CDR3 spells CASSSPLQTANTEAFF.

V and J are TRBV7-8 and TRBJ1-2; TCRdb selects TRBD1, and the lack of DNA leaves this call unchecked. CDR3 length: 14 amino acids. CDR1 SGHVS and CDR2 FQNEAQ come from the germline V gene. This chain's CDR3 is CASSEGQGFYGYTF.

CDR3 sequence: CASPGGRSETQYF. The chain is built from TRBV25-1 and TRBJ2-5; TCRdb's D call, TRBD1, is unchecked because there is no DNA. The CDR3 contains 13 residues. The germline V gene encodes CDR1 MGHDK and CDR2 SYGVNS.

The chain links TRBV6-1 to TRBJ2-1; lacking DNA, the TRBD1 call made by TCRdb goes unchecked. CDR3 size: 11 residues. Germline lookup yields CDR1 MNHNS and CDR2 SASEGT. Here the CDR3 reads CAGGAYNEQFF.

The rearrangement links TRBV30 to TRBJ2-7; TCRdb's D gene call, TRBD1, goes unchecked for lack of DNA. This CDR3 comprises 12 residues. Germline V lookup: CDR1 GTSNPN, CDR2 SVGIG (reference sequence). CDR3 in amino acids: CAWSEEGDEQYF.

The rearrangement joins TRBV2 to TRBJ2-3; TCRdb names TRBD2, which stays unverified in the absence of DNA. The CDR3 loop spans 15 amino acids. CDR1 is SNHLY, CDR2 FYNNEI, per germline. CDR3 region: CASRAGLAGRDTQYF.

The CDR3 sequence is CSVETSATYNEQFF. The chain recombines TRBV29-1 with TRBJ2-1; TCRdb lists TRBD2, though no DNA is available to test this call. CDR3 length: 14 residues. Germline-derived CDR1 and CDR2 are SQVTM and ANQGSEA.

The CDR3 here is CASSLLADLNTGELFF. The rearrangement joins TRBV12-3 or TRBV12-4 to TRBJ2-2. The CDR3 spans 16 residues.

V and J are TRBV29-1 and TRBJ2-3. Germline CDR1 and CDR2: SQVTM and ANQGSEA. The CDR3 has 12 residues. The CDR3 reads CSVDTTTDTQYF.

The V and J genes are TRBV7-2 and TRBJ2-7; TCRdb's D call of TRBD1 is untestable without DNA. The CDR3 runs 14 residues. Germline V lookup: CDR1 SGHTA, CDR2 FQGNSA. Here the CDR3 reads CASSYGTGTYEQYF.

The J gene is TRBJ1-2, the V gene TRBV29-1. The CDR3 runs 14 residues. CDR1 and CDR2 from the germline V gene are SQVTM and ANQGSEA. This CDR3 reads CSVEDITRLEGYTF.

This chain links TRBV5-1 with TRBJ2-3; TCRdb's D gene call, TRBD2, goes unchecked for lack of DNA. This CDR3 has 15 residues. Germline V lookup: CDR1 SGHRS, CDR2 YFSETQ. The CDR3 loop reads CATAPGTSGTDTQYF.

This chain connects TRBV6-6 to TRBJ2-5. The CDR3 has 15 amino acids. CDR1 MNHNY and CDR2 SVGAGI come from the germline V gene (reference sequence). CDR3 protein: CASTALRTTQETQYF.

This chain joins TRBV3-1 and TRBJ1-1. The CDR3 runs to 15 residues. The germline gives CDR1 LGHDT, CDR2 YNNKEL (reference sequence). The CDR3 sequence is CASSQDRGPWTEAFF.

This sequence joins TRBV6-5 and TRBJ2-3; TCRdb's D gene call, TRBD2, goes unchecked for lack of DNA. The CDR3 has 12 residues. From germline, CDR1 is MNHEY and CDR2 SVGAGI. CDR3 amino acids: CASSPATDTQYF.